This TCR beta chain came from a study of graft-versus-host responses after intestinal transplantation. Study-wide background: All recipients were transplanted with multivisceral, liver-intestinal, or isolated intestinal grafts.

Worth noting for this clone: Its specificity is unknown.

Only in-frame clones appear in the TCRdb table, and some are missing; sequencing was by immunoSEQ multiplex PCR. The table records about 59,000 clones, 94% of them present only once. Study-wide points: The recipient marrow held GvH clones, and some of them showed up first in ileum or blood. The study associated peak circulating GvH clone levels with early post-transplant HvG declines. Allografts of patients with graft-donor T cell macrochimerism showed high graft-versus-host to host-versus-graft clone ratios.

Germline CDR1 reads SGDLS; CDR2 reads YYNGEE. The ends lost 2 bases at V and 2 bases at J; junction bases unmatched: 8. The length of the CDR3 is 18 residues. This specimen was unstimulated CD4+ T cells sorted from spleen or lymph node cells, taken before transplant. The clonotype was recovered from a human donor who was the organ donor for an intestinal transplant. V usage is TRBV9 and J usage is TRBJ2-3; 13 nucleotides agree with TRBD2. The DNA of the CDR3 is TGTGCCAGCAGCGTTACTAGCGGGGGGGCGTGGGCCACAGATACGCAGTATTTT. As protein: CASSVTSGGAWATDTQYF.